Listed below are T cell receptor beta chains from one sample, sequenced in a study of early T cells in non-severe SARS-CoV-2 infection. Each CDR3 protein gets one entry after TCRdb re-called the 5' RACE reads with MiXCR. The sample includes roughly 66,000 distinct CDR3 sequences, roughly 9% of them seen just once. Sequencing was performed on whole blood. The source is an adult who was a healthcare worker with PCR-confirmed SARS-CoV-2 infection or an uninfected control (not recorded which). The CDR3 runs from the conserved cysteine through the conserved F or W. The D gene is left open where the match is weak. The listing skips clone size in some rows; elsewhere it reads once, few, many or a size class.

>TRBJ2-3|TRBD2|18|TRBV14|NA
TGTGCCAGCAGCCAAGATGATCAAGCGGGAGGGCTCACAGATACGCAGTATTTT
CASSQDDQAGGLTDTQYF
>TRBJ2-3|TRBD2|16|TRBV7-9|many
TGTGCCAGCAGCCCCCTACTAGCGGGAGTTTCAGATACGCAGTATTTT
CASSPLLAGVSDTQYF
>TRBJ2-1|TRBD2|17|TRBV4-2|many
TGTGCCAGCAGCCAAGGGGGGAGCGGGGGCTCCTACAATGAGCAGTTCTTC
CASSQGGSGGSYNEQFF
>TRBJ1-1|NA|13|TRBV10-3|NA
TGTGCCATCAGGACGACACCGAACACTGAAGCTTTCTTT
CAIRTTPNTEAFF
>TRBJ2-7|TRBD2|15|TRBV7-6|many
TGTGCCAGCAGCTTAGTGGTAGCGGGCTCCTACGAGCAGTACTTC
CASSLVVAGSYEQYF
>TRBJ2-3|TRBD2|16|TRBV9|NA
TGTGCCAGCAGCCTACGCGGGACTAGCAACACAGATACGCAGTATTTT
CASSLRGTSNTDTQYF
>TRBJ2-4|NA|14|TRBV9|few
TGTGCCAGCAGCTCCCCCACAGGGTTGGACATTCAGTACTTC
CASSSPTGLDIQYF
>TRBJ2-5|TRBD2|14|TRBV6-5|many
TGTGCCAGCAGTTCCGGACTAGCGGTAGAGACCCAGTACTTC
CASSSGLAVETQYF
>TRBJ1-2|TRBD1|16|TRBV5-5|few
TGTGCCAGCAGCTTGGGGACCATGACAGGGATCTCTGGCTACACCTTC
CASSLGTMTGISGYTF
>TRBJ2-7|TRBD1|15|TRBV10-3|few
TGTGCCATCAGTGTGTCGGGACAGGCGATCTACGAGCAGTACTTC
CAISVSGQAIYEQYF
>TRBJ1-1|NA|13|TRBV11-2|few
TGTGCCAGCAGCTTACCCGGCTACACTGAAGCTTTCTTT
CASSLPGYTEAFF
>TRBJ1-1|NA|13|TRBV6-2/TRBV6-3|many
TGTGCCAGCACCAAGACGATGAACACTGAAGCTTTCTTT
CASTKTMNTEAFF
>TRBJ1-4|NA|13|TRBV29-1|NA
TGCAGCGCTGAGGGCAGAACTAATGAAAAACTGTTTTTT
CSAEGRTNEKLFF
>TRBJ1-2|TRBD1|14|TRBV29-1|few
TGCAGCGTTGGGGAATGGGACAGCCCCTATGGCTACACCTTC
CSVGEWDSPYGYTF
>TRBJ2-3|NA|15|TRBV2|few
TGTGCCAGCAGTGAGAAAGTCCGGAGCACAGATACGCAGTATTTT
CASSEKVRSTDTQYF
>TRBJ1-2|TRBD1|16|TRBV7-2|many
TGTGCCAGCAGCTTAAGTGGAAACAGGGGCGAGTATGGCTACACCTTC
CASSLSGNRGEYGYTF